A single sample gave rise to the 5 T cell receptor beta chains below, sequenced in a study of beta chain features in type 1 diabetes. Regarding the study as a whole: Type 1 diabetes patients had moderately but significantly shorter TCRB CDR3s in all four CD4+ subsets.

Their cognate antigens are unknown. Expressed TCRB transcripts got sequenced, as all isolated RNA was reverse transcribed. Measured with immunoSEQ multiplex PCR; TCRdb has only the in-frame clones, and not every one. The table lists 200,000 to 250,000 clones, approximately 16% of them singletons. Sequencing was performed on naive CD4+ T cells from blood. Every receptor here comes from a young man with type 1 diabetes.

This clone was seen more than once but under ten times. The chain combines TRBV29-1 with TRBJ2-5, with D perhaps assigned TRBD1 or TRBD2 (5 bases each). Trimming took 7 bases from V and 3 from J, leaving 9 bases between them. Germline-derived CDR1 and CDR2 are SQVTM and ANQGSEA. The CDR3 sequence is 11 residues long. The CDR3 here is CSGGTEETQYF. CDR3 coding DNA: TGCAGCGGGGGGACCGAAGAGACCCAGTACTTC. Full variable domain (remainder filled in from reference TRBV29-1 and TRBJ2-5): SAVISQKPSRDICQRGTSLTIQCQVDSQVTMMFWYRQQPGQSLTLIATANQGSEATYESGFVIDKFPISRPNLTFSTLTVSNMSPEDSSIYLCSGGTEETQYFGPGTRLLVL.

This clone was detected only a few times. The chain combines TRBV15 with TRBJ2-1, with D unresolved. The germline V gene encodes CDR1 LNHNV and CDR2 YYDKDF (reference sequence). This CDR3 has 16 residues. Trimming shortened V by 0 bases and J by 0 bases, and 9 bases separated the two germline ends. CDR3 coding DNA: TGTGCCACCAGCAGAGAGTTCGCGACCTCCTACAATGAGCAGTTCTTC. It codes for CATSREFATSYNEQFF.

This clone has a handful of counts. The chain employs TRBV30 and TRBJ2-4; 9 positions match TRBD2. The CDR3 totals 18 residues. The germline CDR1 and CDR2 sequences are GTSNPN and SVGIG (reference sequence). Unmatched junction bases numbered 12, after V lost 0 bases and J lost 3 bases. The CDR3 spells CAWSVRTSAPWGKNIQYF. In nucleotides, the CDR3 is TGTGCCTGGAGTGTAAGGACTAGCGCCCCTTGGGGCAAAAACATTCAGTACTTC.

This clone was picked up a small number of times. The genes are TRBV7-3 and TRBJ2-3, with a possible D match to TRBD1 (7 bases). Germline V gene data show CDR1 as SGHTA and CDR2 as FQGTGA. Trimming removed 3 bases at V and 4 bases at J, with 14 bases between. This CDR3 is 15 amino acids long. The CDR3 loop is CASSFRQGGADTQYF. CDR3 DNA: TGTGCCAGCAGCTTTCGACAGGGAGGCGCAGATACGCAGTATTTT.

V usage is TRBV7-9 and J usage is TRBJ2-3; 7 nucleotides agree with TRBD1. The V and J ends lost 6 bases and 1 base, in that order; junction bases with no gene match: 7. Germline CDR1 and CDR2: SEHNR and FQNEAQ (reference sequence). The CDR3 is 15 residues long. Written as DNA, the CDR3 is TGTGCCAGCAGAAATTCCGGGACAGGCACAGATACGCAGTATTTT. Protein product: CASRNSGTGTDTQYF. Together with reference TRBV7-9 and TRBJ2-3, the CDR3 gives the full variable domain: DTGVSQNPRHKITKRGQNVTFRCDPISEHNRLYWYRQTLGQGPEFLTYFQNEAQLEKSRLLSDRFSAERPKGSFSTLEIQRTEQGDSAMYLCASRNSGTGTDTQYFGPGTRLTVL.